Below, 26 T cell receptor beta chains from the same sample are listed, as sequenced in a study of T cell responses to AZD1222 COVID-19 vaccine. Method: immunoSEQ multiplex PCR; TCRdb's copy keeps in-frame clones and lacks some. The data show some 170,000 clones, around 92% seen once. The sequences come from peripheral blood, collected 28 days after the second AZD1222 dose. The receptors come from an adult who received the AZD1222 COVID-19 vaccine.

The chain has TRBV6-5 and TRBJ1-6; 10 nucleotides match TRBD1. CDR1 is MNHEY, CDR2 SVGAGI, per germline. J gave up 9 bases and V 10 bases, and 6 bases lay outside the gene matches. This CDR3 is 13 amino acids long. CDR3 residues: CATGDRGSSPLHF. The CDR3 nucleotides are TGTGCCACCGGGGACAGGGGATCTTCACCCCTCCACTTT.

The CDR3: CASSLREGQGSYNEQFF. In DNA form, the CDR3 reads TGTGCCAGCAGCCTGAGGGAGGGGCAGGGATCCTACAATGAGCAGTTCTTC. The rearrangement joins TRBV4-2 to TRBJ2-1; 7 nucleotides align to TRBD2. The germline CDR1 and CDR2 sequences are LGHNA and YNFKEQ. J was trimmed by 1 base and V by 4 bases; bases with no gene match: 10. CDR3 length: 17 amino acids.

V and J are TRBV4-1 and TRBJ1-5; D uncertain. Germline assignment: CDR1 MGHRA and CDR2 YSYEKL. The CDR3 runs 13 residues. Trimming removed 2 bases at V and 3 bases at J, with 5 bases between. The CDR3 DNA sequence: TGCGCCAGCAGCCAATCGATCAATCAGCCCCAGCATTTT. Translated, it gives CASSQSINQPQHF.

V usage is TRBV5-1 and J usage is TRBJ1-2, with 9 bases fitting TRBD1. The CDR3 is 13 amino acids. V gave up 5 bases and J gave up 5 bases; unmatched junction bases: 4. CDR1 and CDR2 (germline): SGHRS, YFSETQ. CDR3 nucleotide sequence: TGCGCCAGCAGTCGGGACAGGGAATATGGCTACACCTTC. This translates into CASSRDREYGYTF. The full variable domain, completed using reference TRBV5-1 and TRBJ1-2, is KAGVTQTPRYLIKTRGQQVTLSCSPISGHRSVSWYQQTPGQGLQFLFEYFSETQRNKGNFPGRFSGRQFSNSRSEMNVSTLELGDSALYLCASSRDREYGYTFGSGTRLTVV.

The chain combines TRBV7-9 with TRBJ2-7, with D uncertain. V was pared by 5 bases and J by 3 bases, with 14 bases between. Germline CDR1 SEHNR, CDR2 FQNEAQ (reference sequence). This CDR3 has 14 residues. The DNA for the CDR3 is TGTGCCAGCAGCGCTACGGTTCTAGACTACGAGCAGTACTTC. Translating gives CASSATVLDYEQYF.

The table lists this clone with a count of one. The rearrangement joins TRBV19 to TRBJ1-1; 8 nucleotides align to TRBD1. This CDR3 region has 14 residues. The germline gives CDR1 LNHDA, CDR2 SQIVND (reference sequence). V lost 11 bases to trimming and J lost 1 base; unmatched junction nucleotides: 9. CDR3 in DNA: TGTGCCTCTTGGACCGGGACAGGGAACACTGAAGCTTTCTTT. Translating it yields CASWTGTGNTEAFF.

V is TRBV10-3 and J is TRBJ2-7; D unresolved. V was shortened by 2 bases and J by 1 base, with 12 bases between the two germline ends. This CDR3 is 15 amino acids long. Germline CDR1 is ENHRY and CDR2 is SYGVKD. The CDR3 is CAISEINRLSYEQYF. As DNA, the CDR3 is TGTGCCATCAGTGAGATAAACCGACTTTCCTACGAGCAGTACTTC.

CDR3 sequence: CASSDRGLSNQPQHF. In nucleotides, the CDR3 is TGTGCCAGCAGCGACAGGGGCTTAAGCAATCAGCCCCAGCATTTT. This chain joins TRBV11-3 and TRBJ1-5; 8 bases fit TRBD1. This CDR3 is built from 15 residues. Germline V gene lookup returns CDR1 SGHNT and CDR2 YENEEA. Trimming took 5 bases from V and 1 from J; bases not matched to a gene: 4.

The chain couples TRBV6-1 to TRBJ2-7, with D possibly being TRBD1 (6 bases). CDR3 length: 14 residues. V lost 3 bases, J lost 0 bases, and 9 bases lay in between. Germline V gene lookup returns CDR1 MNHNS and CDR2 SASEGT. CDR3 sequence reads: CASSEDSLSYEQYF. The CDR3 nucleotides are TGTGCCAGCAGTGAGGACAGCCTCTCCTACGAGCAGTACTTC.

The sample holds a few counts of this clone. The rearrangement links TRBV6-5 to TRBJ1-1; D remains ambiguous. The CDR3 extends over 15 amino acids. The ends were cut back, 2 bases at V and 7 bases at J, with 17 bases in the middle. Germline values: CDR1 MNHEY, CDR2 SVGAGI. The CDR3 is CASSYRFRQDREAFF. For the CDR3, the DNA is TGTGCCAGCAGTTACCGTTTTCGTCAGGATCGTGAAGCTTTCTTT.

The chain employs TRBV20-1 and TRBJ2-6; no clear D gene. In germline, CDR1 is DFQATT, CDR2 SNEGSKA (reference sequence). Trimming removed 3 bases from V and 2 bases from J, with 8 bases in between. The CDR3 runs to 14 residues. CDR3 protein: CSASRSPGANVLTF. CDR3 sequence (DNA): TGCAGTGCTAGTAGGTCTCCTGGGGCCAACGTCCTGACTTTC.

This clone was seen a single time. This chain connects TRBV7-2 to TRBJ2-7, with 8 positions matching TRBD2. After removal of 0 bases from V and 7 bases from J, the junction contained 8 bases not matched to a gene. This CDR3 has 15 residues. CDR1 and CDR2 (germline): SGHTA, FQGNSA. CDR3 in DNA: TGTGCCAGCAGCTTAGCGCTCGGGGGGGCCCGGGAGCAGTACTTC. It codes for CASSLALGGAREQYF.

The CDR3 region is CASSIVTSNYGYTF. The CDR3 coding sequence is TGTGCCAGCAGCATAGTTACTTCTAACTATGGCTACACCTTC. The genes are TRBV5-6 and TRBJ1-2; D is ambiguous. V dropped 4 bases and J dropped 0 bases, with 10 bases sitting between them. CDR3 length equals 14 residues. CDR1 is SGHDT and CDR2 is YYEEEE in the germline V gene.

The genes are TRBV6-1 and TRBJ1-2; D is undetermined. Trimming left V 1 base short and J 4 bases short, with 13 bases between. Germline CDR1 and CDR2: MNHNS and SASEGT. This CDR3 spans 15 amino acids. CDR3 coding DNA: TGTGCCAGCAGTGAAGACTCCGGCAGCTTCTATGGCTACACCTTC. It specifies CASSEDSGSFYGYTF.

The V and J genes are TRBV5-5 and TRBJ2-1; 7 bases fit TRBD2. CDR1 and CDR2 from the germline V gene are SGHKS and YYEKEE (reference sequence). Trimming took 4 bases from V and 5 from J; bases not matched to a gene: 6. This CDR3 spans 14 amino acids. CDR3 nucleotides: TGTGCCAGCAGCCCTACCGGGACTAACAATGAGCAGTTCTTC. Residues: CASSPTGTNNEQFF.

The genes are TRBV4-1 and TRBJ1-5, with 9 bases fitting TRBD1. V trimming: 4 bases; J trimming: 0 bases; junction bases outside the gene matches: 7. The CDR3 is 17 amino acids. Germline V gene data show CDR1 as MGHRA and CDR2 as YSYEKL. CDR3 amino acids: CASSLRTGADSNQPQHF. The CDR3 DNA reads TGCGCCAGCAGCCTTCGGACAGGGGCTGATAGCAATCAGCCCCAGCATTTT.

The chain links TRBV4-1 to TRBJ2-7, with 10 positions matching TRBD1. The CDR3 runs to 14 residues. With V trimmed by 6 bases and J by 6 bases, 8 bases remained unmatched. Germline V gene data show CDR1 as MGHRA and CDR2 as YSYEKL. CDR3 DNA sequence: TGCGCCAGCAGTCCCGGGACAGGGGCGGGCGAGCAGTACTTC. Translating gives CASSPGTGAGEQYF.

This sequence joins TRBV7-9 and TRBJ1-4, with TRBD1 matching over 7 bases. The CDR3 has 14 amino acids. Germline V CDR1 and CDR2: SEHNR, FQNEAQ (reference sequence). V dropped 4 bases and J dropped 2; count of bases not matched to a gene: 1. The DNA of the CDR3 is TGTGCCAGCAGCTACAGGGGTACTAATGAAAAACTGTTTTTT. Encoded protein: CASSYRGTNEKLFF.

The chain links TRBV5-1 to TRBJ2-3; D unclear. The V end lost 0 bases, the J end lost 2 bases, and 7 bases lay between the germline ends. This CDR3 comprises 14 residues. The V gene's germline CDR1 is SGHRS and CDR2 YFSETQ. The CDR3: CASSLVQLTDTQYF. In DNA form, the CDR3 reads TGCGCCAGCAGCTTGGTCCAACTCACAGATACGCAGTATTTT.

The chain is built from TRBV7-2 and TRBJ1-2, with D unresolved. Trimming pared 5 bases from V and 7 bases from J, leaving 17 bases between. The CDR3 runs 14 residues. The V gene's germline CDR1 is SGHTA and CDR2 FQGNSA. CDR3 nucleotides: TGTGCCAGCAGCGCGAACCCATCCATAAGTGGCTACACCTTC. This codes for CASSANPSISGYTF.

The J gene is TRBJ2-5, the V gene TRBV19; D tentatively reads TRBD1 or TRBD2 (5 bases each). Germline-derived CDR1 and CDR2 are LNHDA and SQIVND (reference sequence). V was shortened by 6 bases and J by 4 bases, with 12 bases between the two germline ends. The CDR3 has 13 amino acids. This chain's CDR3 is CASRIGGGETQYF. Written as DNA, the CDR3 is TGTGCCAGTAGGATCGGTGGGGGAGAGACCCAGTACTTC.

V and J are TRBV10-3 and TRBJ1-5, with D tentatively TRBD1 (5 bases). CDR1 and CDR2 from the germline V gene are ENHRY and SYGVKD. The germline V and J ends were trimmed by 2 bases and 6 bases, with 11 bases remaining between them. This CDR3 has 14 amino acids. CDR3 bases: TGTGCCATCAGTGAGGGGGCGCAGGGTCAGCCCCAGCATTTT. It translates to CAISEGAQGQPQHF.

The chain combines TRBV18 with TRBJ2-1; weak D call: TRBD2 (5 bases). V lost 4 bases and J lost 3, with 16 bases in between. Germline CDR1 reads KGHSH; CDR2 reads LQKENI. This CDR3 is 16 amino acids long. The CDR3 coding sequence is TGTGCCAGCTCACTTGGGAGCGAGTTACTCTACAATGAGCAGTTCTTC. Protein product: CASSLGSELLYNEQFF. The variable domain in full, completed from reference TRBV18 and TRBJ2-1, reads NAGVMQNPRHLVRRRGQEARLRCSPMKGHSHVYWYRQLPEEGLKFMVYLQKENIIDESGMPKERFSAEFPKEGPSILRIQQVVRGDSAAYFCASSLGSELLYNEQFFGPGTRLTVL.

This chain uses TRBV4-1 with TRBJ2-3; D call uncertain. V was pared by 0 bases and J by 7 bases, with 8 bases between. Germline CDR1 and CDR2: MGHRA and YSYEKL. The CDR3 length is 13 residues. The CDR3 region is CASSQEDLNTQYF. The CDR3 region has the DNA TGCGCCAGCAGCCAAGAAGACCTAAATACGCAGTATTTT.

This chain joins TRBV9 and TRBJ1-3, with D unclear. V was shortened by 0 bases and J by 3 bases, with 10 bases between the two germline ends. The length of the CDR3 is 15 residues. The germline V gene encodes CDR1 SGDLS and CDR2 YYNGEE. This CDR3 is CASSVGGGNGNTIYF. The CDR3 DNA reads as TGTGCCAGCAGCGTAGGGGGAGGGAATGGAAACACCATATATTTT.

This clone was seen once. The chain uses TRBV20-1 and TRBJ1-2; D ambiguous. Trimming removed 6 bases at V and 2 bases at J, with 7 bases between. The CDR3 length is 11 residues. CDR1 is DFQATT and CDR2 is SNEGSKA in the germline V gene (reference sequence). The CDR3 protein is CSASTNYGYTF. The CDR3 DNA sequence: TGCAGTGCCTCAACGAACTATGGCTACACCTTC.